Here is one TCR beta chain with its context. Its antigen is still unknown. The authors built TCR beta libraries using iRepertoire HTBI primers and Arm-PCR of CDR3 regions. TCRdb recomputed calls from the multiplex PCR reads with MiXCR, one row per CDR3 protein. Found here are about 470,000 distinct CDR3 sequences, roughly 17% of them singletons; the top ten hold 12%. This sample was taken from a study of regulatory T cells in long-lasting Graves disease. The study, taken as a whole, reports: Newly diagnosed Graves' patients exceeded persistent ones in TCR diversity.

Time point here: newly diagnosed GD, antithyroid drugs for less than 3 months. Making the TCR library involved RNA that had been extracted from PBMCs. The germline V gene encodes CDR1 LGHDT and CDR2 YNNKEL (reference sequence). Trimming removed 0 bases at V and 2 bases at J, with 12 bases between. The CDR3 runs to 16 residues. The sample also formed part of further work on T cells in Graves' hyperthyroidism and ophthalmopathy.

The chain carries TRBV3-1 and TRBJ2-3; D is possibly TRBD2 (6 bases). Sequencing was performed on peripheral blood mononuclear cells (PBMCs), taken at new diagnosis, from a patient treated with antithyroid drugs. The sequence derives from a man aged 35-49 years with Graves disease. CDR3 nucleotide sequence: TGTGCCAGCAGCCAAGATCGAGGACTACCCACAGATACGCAGTATTTT. It encodes CASSQDRGLPTDTQYF.